What follows are 3 T cell receptor beta chains derived from one specimen sequenced in a study of blood T cell repertoires in COVID-19 (dated by TCRdb to about 2020). The method was the immunoSEQ multiplex PCR assay. The table comes from immuneACCESS by way of TCRdb, which keeps in-frame sequences with V and J called. Part of the clones is missing from these tables; in studies checked, under half for an unresolved V gene and the rest for unknown reasons. Within this sample are about 120,000 clones, with 85% of them counted one time only. The ten largest account for roughly 10% of the sample. The specimen was peripheral blood. The receptors shown here come from a man aged 80 or over with acute or convalescent COVID-19.

The chain links TRBV19 to TRBJ2-7; 12 bases line up with TRBD1. The CDR3 is 16 residues long. J was trimmed by 4 bases and V by 3 bases; bases with no gene match: 7. Germline V gene data show CDR1 as LNHDA and CDR2 as SQIVND (reference sequence). The CDR3 reads CASSILGTGGNYEQYF. CDR3 DNA: TGTGCCAGTAGTATTTTGGGGACAGGGGGCAATTACGAGCAGTACTTC.

The gene calls are TRBV11-2 and TRBJ2-5; a possible D gene is TRBD1 (6 bases). CDR3 size: 14 residues. Per germline, CDR1 SGHAT and CDR2 FQNNGV. The V and J ends lost 7 bases and 0 bases respectively, with 12 bases between them. The CDR3 bases are TGTGCCAGCACGACCGGGACACACCAAGAGACCCAGTACTTC. It encodes CASTTGTHQETQYF.

J is TRBJ1-2 and V is TRBV19; D ambiguous. Germline CDR1 and CDR2: LNHDA and SQIVND (reference sequence). V was pared by 6 bases and J by 9 bases, with 20 bases between. This CDR3 contains 14 residues. CDR3 DNA: TGTGCCAGTAGCCCTCAAGTCGCTTCTAGGAGCTACACCTTC. This translates into CASSPQVASRSYTF.